This T cell receptor beta chain stems from a study of T cells after yellow fever vaccination. Study-wide background: SMART-Seq v4 Ultra Low Input handled preparation of low-cell-number fractions. Study-level results: The appearance of a small share of clonotypes in both CD4 and CD8 compartments was observed.

With 5 bases removed from V and 4 bases from J, the gap between germline ends came to 9 bases. Germline V lookup: CDR1 MNHEY, CDR2 SMNVEV (reference sequence). The CDR3 length is 12 residues. Universal primer sites and UMIs were introduced during 5'RACE template-switching synthesis of TCR cDNA. TCRdb re-analysed the 5' RACE reads in MiXCR, keeping a single row per CDR3 protein. The data hold about 74,000 distinct CDR3 sequences, with roughly 7.4% observed a single time. This clonotype came up a few times. The antigen is undetermined. This clonotype was obtained from a man aged 18 to 30 who received the YFV17D yellow fever vaccine. The chain uses TRBV27 and TRBJ2-7; D may be TRBD2 (7 bases). The source material was CD8+ T cells sorted from PBMCs, sampled about 5 days after the first yellow fever vaccination. The CDR3 DNA is TGTGCCAGCAGTGAGGGGGGGTACGAGCAGTACTTC. Translated: CASSEGGYEQYF.